This T cell receptor beta chain appears in the sequencing data of a study of cytomegalovirus exposure and HLA in healthy donors. Findings of the study overall: In all likelihood, a cluster of highly shared sequence variants was a sequencing artifact. Information on immune exposure was restricted to one variable (CMV serostatus).

In the case of this clone: What it recognizes is unknown.

The PCR made use of 60 Vbeta and 13 Jbeta primers. As handled by the study authors: Among the unique TCR beta chains that a later analysis counted, 70 million to 85 million in all, 9.5 million to 12 million were shared. The data were produced by immunoSEQ multiplex PCR, yet TCRdb's version contains in-frame clones alone and is incomplete. The DNA was the basis for D and trimming; V, J and clone size are from that table. This sample has under 110,000 clones, with 71% found just once. Per the germline V gene, CDR1 is ENHRY and CDR2 is SYGVKD. V shed 0 bases and J shed 1 base, with 10 bases lying between them. The CDR3 has 15 amino acids.

This receptor was taken from a female donor in good health and CMV-seronegative. The chain employs TRBV10-3 and TRBJ2-7; D is undetermined. Sequencing was carried out using PBMCs. CDR3 region: CAISESDQTSYEQYF. DNA for the CDR3: TGTGCCATCAGTGAGTCGGATCAGACATCCTACGAGCAGTACTTC.